The subject of this entry is one T cell receptor beta chain. The specificity of this receptor is unknown. No much larger clonotype is one base removed from it; base qualities were not supplied. Genomic DNA was used as template for profiling of TCR beta VDJ combinations and CDR3 sequences. An Illumina HiSeq 2000 was the platform used for TCR repertoire sequencing. For the original study's pipeline: TRBV/TRBJ rearrangement plots, CDR3 size and DJ length profiles, and Simpson's diversity index were used to assess repertoires. The immunodominant clone was defined as the most abundant DNA sequence in deep sequencing data. CDR3 amino acid sequences were screened for sharing across subjects and compared with published repertoires and the VDJdb database. The public reads were reprocessed in TCRdb via fastp at Q25 and MiXCR, keeping in-frame beta chains. Rows with a matching CDR3 protein are joined into one entry that keeps the most common DNA and genes. The V and J calls reflect TCRdb's pipeline rather than the authors' work. The sample table lists 150,000 to 200,000 distinct CDR3 sequences, 47% of them with a count of one. The ten largest account for less than 3% of the sample.

This sample is part of a study of CD8+CD57+ T cells in acquired aplastic anemia (dated 2018 in TCRdb). With regard to the full study: DNA extracted from sorted CD4+ and CD8+ cells had a mean of about 3.2 ug, with a range of roughly 0.2 to 30 ug. CD8+CD57+ expansion was defined as frequency above the mean frequency observed in healthy subjects. Broader findings and caveats from the paper: Although 25 to 30 CD8+ CDR3 sequences were shared by patients and controls, these sequences appeared highly expressed in patients and within the immunodominant clones of patients. CD8+ Simpson's diversity did not differ significantly between patients and healthy controls (P=0.060).

Patients chosen for sequencing had shown expansion of CD8+CD57+ cells by flow cytometry. Severe acquired aplastic anemia was diagnosed in all patients according to International Study of Aplastic Anemia and Agranulocytosis and Camitta criteria. Patients had received no therapy at the time of blood sampling. The study deep-sequenced TCR repertoires of sorted CD4+ and CD8+ blood T cells from severe aplastic anemia patients and healthy subjects. Patients were enrolled under clinicaltrials.gov protocols 00001620, 01623167, 00001397, 00071045, 00081523 and 00961064 in the USA. Ficoll-Paque density gradient centrifugation was used to isolate peripheral blood mononuclear cells. Before DNA extraction, CD4+ and CD8+ T cells were sorted with FACS or magnetic beads. The V and J ends are trimmed by 0 bases and 3 bases, leaving 11 bases between them. Its CDR3 holds 16 amino acids, cysteine through phenylalanine. Solely the CDR3 DNA is kept, with 48 bases framed from the first base. The CDR1 and CDR2 encoded by the germline V gene are MGHDK and SYGVNS.

The sample comprised sorted CD4+, CD8+, or CD8+CD57+ T cells (not recorded which) from PBMCs. The sequence came from a human donor with aplastic anemia. Recombination linked TRBV25-1 to TRBJ2-2; possibly the D gene is TRBD1, per 5 matching bases. In nucleotides, the sequence is TGTGCCAGCAGTGAATACCCGACAGATTACACCGGGGAGCTGTTTTTT. This codes for CASSEYPTDYTGELFF.